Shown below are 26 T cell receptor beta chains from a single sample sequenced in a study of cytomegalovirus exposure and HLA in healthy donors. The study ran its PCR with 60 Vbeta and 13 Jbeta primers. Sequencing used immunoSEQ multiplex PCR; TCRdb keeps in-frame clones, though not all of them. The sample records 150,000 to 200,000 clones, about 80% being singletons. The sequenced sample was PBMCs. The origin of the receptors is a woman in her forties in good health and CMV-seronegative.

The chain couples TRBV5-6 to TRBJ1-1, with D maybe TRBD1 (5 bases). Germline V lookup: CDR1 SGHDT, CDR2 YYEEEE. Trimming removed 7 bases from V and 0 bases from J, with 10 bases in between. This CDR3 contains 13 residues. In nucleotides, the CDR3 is TGTGCCAGCGCAAGGGACTTGAACACTGAAGCTTTCTTT. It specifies CASARDLNTEAFF.

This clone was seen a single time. CDR3 DNA sequence: TGTGCCAGCAGCAAAAGGCCCTTGGGAGGCGAGCAGTACGTC. Translated, it gives CASSKRPLGGEQYV. The chain employs TRBV21-1 and TRBJ2-7; the table's D call of TRBD2 was not tested on the DNA. TRBV21-1 is designated a pseudogene. This CDR3 spans 14 amino acids.

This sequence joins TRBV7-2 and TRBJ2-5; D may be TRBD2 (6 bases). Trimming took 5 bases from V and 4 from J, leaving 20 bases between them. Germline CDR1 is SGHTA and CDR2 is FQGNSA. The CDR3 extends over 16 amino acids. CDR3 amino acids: CASSPLSGRRGETQYF. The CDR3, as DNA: TGTGCCAGCAGCCCTTTATCGGGGAGGAGGGGAGAGACCCAGTACTTC.

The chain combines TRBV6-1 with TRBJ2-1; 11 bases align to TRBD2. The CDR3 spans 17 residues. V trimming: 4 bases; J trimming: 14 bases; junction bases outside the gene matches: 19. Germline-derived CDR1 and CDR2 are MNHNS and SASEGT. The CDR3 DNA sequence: TGTGCCAGCAGTGTCACCCCGGGACTAGCGGTCCGGGAGGGTGAGTTCTTC. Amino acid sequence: CASSVTPGLAVREGEFF.

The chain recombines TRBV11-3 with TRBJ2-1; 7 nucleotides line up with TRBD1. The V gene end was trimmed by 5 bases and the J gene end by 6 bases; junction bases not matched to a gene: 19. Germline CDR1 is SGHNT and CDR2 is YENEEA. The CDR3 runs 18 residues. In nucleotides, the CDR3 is TGTGCCAGCAGCCGCTCAACCAACCAGGGGGTATTCGGCAATGAGCAGTTCTTC. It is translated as CASSRSTNQGVFGNEQFF.

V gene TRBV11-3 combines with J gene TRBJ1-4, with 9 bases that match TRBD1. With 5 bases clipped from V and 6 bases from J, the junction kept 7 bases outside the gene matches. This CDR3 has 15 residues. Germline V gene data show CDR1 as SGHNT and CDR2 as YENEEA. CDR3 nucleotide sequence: TGTGCCAGCAGCCTTTACGGGACAGGGCATGAAAAACTGTTTTTT. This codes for CASSLYGTGHEKLFF. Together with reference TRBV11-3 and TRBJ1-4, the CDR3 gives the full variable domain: EAGVVQSPRYKIIEKKQPVAFWCNPISGHNTLYWYLQNLGQGPELLIRYENEEAVDDSQLPKDRFSAERLKGVDSTLKIQPAELGDSAVYLCASSLYGTGHEKLFFGSGTQLSVL.

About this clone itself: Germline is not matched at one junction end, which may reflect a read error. The CDR3: CAWIPGVLGTRYF. The CDR3, as DNA: TGTGCCTGGATACCCGGGGTTCTTGGTACGCGGTATTTT. The chain combines TRBV30 with TRBJ2-3, with D perhaps matching TRBD2 (5 bases). The CDR3 is 13 amino acids. CDR1 GTSNPN and CDR2 SVGIG come from the germline V gene (reference sequence).

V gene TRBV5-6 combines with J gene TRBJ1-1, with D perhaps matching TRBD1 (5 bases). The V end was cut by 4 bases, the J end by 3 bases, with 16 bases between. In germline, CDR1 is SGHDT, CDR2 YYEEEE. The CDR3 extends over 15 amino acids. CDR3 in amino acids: CASSPVGGWDTEAFF. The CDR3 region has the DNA TGTGCCAGCAGCCCGGTGGGGGGTTGGGACACTGAAGCTTTCTTT.

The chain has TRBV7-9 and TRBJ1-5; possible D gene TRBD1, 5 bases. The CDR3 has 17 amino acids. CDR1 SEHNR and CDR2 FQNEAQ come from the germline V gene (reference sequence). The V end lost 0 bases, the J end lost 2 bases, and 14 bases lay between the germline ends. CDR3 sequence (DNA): TGTGCCAGCAGCTTAGCGTCACAGGCGCAGGGCAATCAGCCCCAGCATTTT. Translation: CASSLASQAQGNQPQHF.

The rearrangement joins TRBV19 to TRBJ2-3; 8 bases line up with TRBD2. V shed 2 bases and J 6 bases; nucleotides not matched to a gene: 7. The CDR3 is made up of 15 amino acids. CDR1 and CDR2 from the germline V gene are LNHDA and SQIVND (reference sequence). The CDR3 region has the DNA TGTGCCAGTAGTATACGCCGCCAGCGGGGGGATACGCAGTATTTT. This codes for CASSIRRQRGDTQYF.

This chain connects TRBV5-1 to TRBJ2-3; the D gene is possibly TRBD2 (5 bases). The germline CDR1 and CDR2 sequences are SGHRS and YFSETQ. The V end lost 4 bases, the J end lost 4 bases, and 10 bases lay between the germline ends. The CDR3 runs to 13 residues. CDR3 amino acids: CASSQDSADTQYF. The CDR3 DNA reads TGCGCCAGCAGCCAAGATAGCGCAGATACGCAGTATTTT.

The CDR3 reads CASSSTGLTYEQYF. The CDR3, as DNA: TGTGCCAGCAGCTCGACAGGACTTACCTACGAGCAGTACTTC. The chain links TRBV5-4 to TRBJ2-7; tentative D call: TRBD1 (6 bases). Per germline, CDR1 SGHNT and CDR2 YYREEE (reference sequence). Deletions cut 3 bases from V and 2 bases from J, with 12 bases between. The CDR3 extends over 14 amino acids.

Written as DNA, the CDR3 is TGTGCCACCAGCAGAGGTGGGGGCGATCAGCCCCAGCATTTT. Its translation is CATSRGGGDQPQHF. The chain uses TRBV15 and TRBJ1-5; possible D gene TRBD1, 6 bases. The CDR3 length is 14 residues. V lost 1 base, J lost 5 bases, and 9 bases lay in between. In germline, CDR1 is LNHNV, CDR2 YYDKDF (reference sequence).

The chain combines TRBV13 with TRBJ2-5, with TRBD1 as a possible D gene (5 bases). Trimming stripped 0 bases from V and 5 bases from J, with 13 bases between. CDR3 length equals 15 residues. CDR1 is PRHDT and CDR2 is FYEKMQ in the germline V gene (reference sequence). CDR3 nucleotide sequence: TGTGCCAGCAGCTTAGGCCAGGGATCCGTTGAGACCCAGTACTTC. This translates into CASSLGQGSVETQYF.

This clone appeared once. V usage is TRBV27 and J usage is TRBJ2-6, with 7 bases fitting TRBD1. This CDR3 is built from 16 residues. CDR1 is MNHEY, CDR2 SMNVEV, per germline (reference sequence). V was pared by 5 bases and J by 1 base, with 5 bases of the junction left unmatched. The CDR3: CASSTGAESGANVLTF. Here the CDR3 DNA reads TGTGCCAGCAGTACAGGGGCCGAATCTGGGGCCAACGTCCTGACTTTC.

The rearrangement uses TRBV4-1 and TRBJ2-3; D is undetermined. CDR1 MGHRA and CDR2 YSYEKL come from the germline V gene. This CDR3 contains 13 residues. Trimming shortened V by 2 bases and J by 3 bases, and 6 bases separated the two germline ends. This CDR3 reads CASSQSLTDTQYF. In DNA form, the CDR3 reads TGCGCCAGCAGCCAATCTTTAACAGATACGCAGTATTTT.

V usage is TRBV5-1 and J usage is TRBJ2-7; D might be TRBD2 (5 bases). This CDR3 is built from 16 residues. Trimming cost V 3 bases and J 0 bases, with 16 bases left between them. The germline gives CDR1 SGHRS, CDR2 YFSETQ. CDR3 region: CASSSGGEPISYEQYF. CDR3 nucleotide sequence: TGCGCCAGCAGCTCTGGTGGGGAGCCCATCTCCTACGAGCAGTACTTC.

DNA of the CDR3: TGTGCCAGCAGCTTAAACCGGGACACTGGCTACACCTTC. This codes for CASSLNRDTGYTF. The chain carries TRBV7-9 and TRBJ1-2; TRBD1 might be the D (6 bases). V shed 2 bases and J shed 7 bases, with 11 bases lying between them. This CDR3 has 13 amino acids. The germline gives CDR1 SEHNR, CDR2 FQNEAQ (reference sequence).

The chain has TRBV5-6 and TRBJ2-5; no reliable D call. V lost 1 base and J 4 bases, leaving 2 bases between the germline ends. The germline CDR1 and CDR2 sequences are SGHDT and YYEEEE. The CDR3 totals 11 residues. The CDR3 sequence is CASSLRETQYF. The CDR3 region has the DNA TGTGCCAGCAGCTTGCGAGAGACCCAGTACTTC.

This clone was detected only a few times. This CDR3 is CASSITPGQGMINTQYF. CDR3 coding DNA: TGTGCCAGCAGTATAACCCCGGGACAGGGGATGATAAATACGCAGTATTTT. The rearrangement joins TRBV27 to TRBJ2-3, with 10 bases aligning to TRBD1. The CDR3 is made up of 17 amino acids. V lost 5 bases, J lost 7 bases, and 15 bases stayed unmatched. Germline V gene data show CDR1 as MNHEY and CDR2 as SMNVEV (reference sequence).

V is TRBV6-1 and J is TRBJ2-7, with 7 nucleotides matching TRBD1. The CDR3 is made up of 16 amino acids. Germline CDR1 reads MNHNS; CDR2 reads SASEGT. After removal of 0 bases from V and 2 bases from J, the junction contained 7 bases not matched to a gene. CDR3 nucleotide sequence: TGTGCCAGCAGTGAAGCGTGGAGACAGGGCGCCTACGAGCAGTACTTC. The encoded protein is CASSEAWRQGAYEQYF.

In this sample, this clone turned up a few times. The CDR3 DNA sequence: TGTGCCAGCAGCAGGACAGGGTTCTATGGCTACACCTTC. Its protein is CASSRTGFYGYTF. V is TRBV6-6 and J is TRBJ1-2; 8 bases are shared with TRBD1. Germline trimming cut 6 bases from V and 4 bases from J; bases unmatched to any gene: 4. The length of the CDR3 is 13 residues. From germline, CDR1 is MNHNY and CDR2 SVGAGI (reference sequence).

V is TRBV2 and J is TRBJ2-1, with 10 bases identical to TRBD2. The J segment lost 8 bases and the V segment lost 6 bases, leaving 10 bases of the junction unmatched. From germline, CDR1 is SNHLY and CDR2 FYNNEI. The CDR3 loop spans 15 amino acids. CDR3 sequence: CASSASGRSNHEQFF. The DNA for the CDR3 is TGTGCCAGCAGCGCTAGCGGGAGAAGTAACCATGAGCAGTTCTTC.

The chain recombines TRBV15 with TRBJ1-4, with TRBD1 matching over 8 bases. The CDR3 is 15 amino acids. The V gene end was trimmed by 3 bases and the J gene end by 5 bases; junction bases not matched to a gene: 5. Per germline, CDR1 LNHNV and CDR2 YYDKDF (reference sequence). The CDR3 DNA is TGTGCCACCAGCAGGACAGGGGCAAGGAATGAAAAACTGTTTTTT. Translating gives CATSRTGARNEKLFF.

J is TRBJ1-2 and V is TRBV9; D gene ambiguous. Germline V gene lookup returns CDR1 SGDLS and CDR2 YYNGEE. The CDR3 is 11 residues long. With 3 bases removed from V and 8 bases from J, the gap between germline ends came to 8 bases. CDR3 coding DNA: TGTGCCAGCAGCGGAGACTCGGGCTACACCTTC. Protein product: CASSGDSGYTF.

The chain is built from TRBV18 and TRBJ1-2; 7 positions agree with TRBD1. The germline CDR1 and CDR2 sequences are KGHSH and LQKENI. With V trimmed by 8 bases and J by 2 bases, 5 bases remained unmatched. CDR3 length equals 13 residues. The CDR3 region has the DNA TGTGCCAGCGCATCGGACAGGAACTATGGCTACACCTTC. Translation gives CASASDRNYGYTF.